These T cell receptor beta chains were read from a single sample in a study of T-cell memory formation after mild COVID-19. MiXCR was run by TCRdb on the 5' RACE reads, yielding one entry per CDR3 protein. This table has about 410,000 distinct CDR3 sequences, less than 25% appearing once. The material sequenced was PBMCs or a T cell subset sorted from them (not recorded which). The receptors shown here come from an adult woman who had mild COVID-19 (a few samples of this study predate the infection). Cell type and time point are not known. Both conserved end residues are part of each CDR3. D genes are given only for firm matches. Clone size is stated in some rows and not others, as once, few, many or a class when expanded.

V: TRBV3-1
J: TRBJ2-1
size: .
D: .
DNA: TGTGCCAGCAGCCCCTCGGAGGGCCCTCAGGGCAATGAGCAGTTCTTC
CDR3: CASSPSEGPQGNEQFF

V: TRBV7-9
J: TRBJ2-1
size: .
D: .
DNA: TGTGCCAGCAGCCTGCGAGCTTACAATGAGCAGTTCTTC
CDR3: CASSLRAYNEQFF

V: TRBV6-5
J: TRBJ2-2
size: few
D: TRBD2
DNA: TGTGCCAGCAGTCGGACTAGCATCGCCGGGGAGCTGTTTTTT
CDR3: CASSRTSIAGELFF

V: TRBV3-1
J: TRBJ2-7
size: few
D: TRBD1
DNA: TGTGCCAGCAGCCAACATACGACAGGGGCAGATGAGCAGTACTTC
CDR3: CASSQHTTGADEQYF

V: TRBV11-3
J: TRBJ1-4
size: few
D: .
DNA: TGTGCCAGCAGCTTTCTCGGGAGAACTAATGAAAAACTGTTTTTT
CDR3: CASSFLGRTNEKLFF

V: TRBV9
J: TRBJ2-1
size: few
D: TRBD2
DNA: TGTGCCAGCAGCCCTGGGGGACTAGCGGGATCGAGCTCCTACAATGAGCAGTTCTTC
CDR3: CASSPGGLAGSSSYNEQFF

V: TRBV7-6
J: TRBJ2-7
size: few
D: .
DNA: TGTGCCAGCAGCTTAGACGGGTTCTACGAGCAGTACTTC
CDR3: CASSLDGFYEQYF

V: TRBV20-1
J: TRBJ1-4
size: few
D: .
DNA: TGCAGTGCTAGGGTCGGCAATAATGAAAAACTGTTTTTT
CDR3: CSARVGNNEKLFF

V: TRBV6-6
J: TRBJ2-7
size: few
D: .
DNA: TGTGCCAGCACTACAAGAGGGAACGAGCAGTACTTC
CDR3: CASTTRGNEQYF

V: TRBV20-1
J: TRBJ2-1
size: .
D: TRBD2
DNA: TGCAGTGCTAGAGATTCCCGCAGGCTAGCGGGGGTTTCCTACAATGAGCAGTTCTTC
CDR3: CSARDSRRLAGVSYNEQFF

V: TRBV7-9
J: TRBJ1-1
size: .
D: .
DNA: TGTGCCAGCAGCTTGGTGATCAGGAACACTGAAGCTTTCTTT
CDR3: CASSLVIRNTEAFF

V: TRBV10-3
J: TRBJ2-1
size: few
D: .
DNA: TGTGCCATCAAAGGGGACTCAGCCTACAATGAGCAGTTCTTC
CDR3: CAIKGDSAYNEQFF

V: TRBV30
J: TRBJ2-1
size: few
D: .
DNA: TGTGCCTGGTCTAAGGATGAGCAGTTCTTC
CDR3: CAWSKDEQFF

V: TRBV6-5
J: TRBJ2-2
size: few
D: TRBD1
DNA: TGTGCCAGCAGTTCCGACAGGGGGCCCGGGGAGCTGTTTTTT
CDR3: CASSSDRGPGELFF

V: TRBV18
J: TRBJ1-1
size: many
D: .
DNA: TGTGCCAGCTCACCAATACAGAACACTGAAGCTTTCTTT
CDR3: CASSPIQNTEAFF

V: TRBV28
J: TRBJ2-7
size: .
D: TRBD1
DNA: TGTGCCAGCAGTTTAATGGGACAGGGAGCCTACGAGCAGTACTTC
CDR3: CASSLMGQGAYEQYF

V: TRBV24-1
J: TRBJ2-3
size: .
D: .
DNA: TGTGCCACCAGTGAGTCTCCACCGGGACTCACAGATACGCAGTATTTT
CDR3: CATSESPPGLTDTQYF

V: TRBV18
J: TRBJ1-1
size: .
D: .
DNA: TGTGCCAGCTCACCAACGACCAACCACAATGAAGCTTTCTTT
CDR3: CASSPTTNHNEAFF

V: TRBV5-1
J: TRBJ2-7
size: .
D: .
DNA: TGCGCCAGCTCTATTGGAGATTTTACCTTACGCGAGCAGTACTTC
CDR3: CASSIGDFTLREQYF

V: TRBV7-2
J: TRBJ1-5
size: .
D: .
DNA: TGTGCCAGCAGCTTCCCGGGGAGGCCCCAGCATTTT
CDR3: CASSFPGRPQHF

V: TRBV3-1
J: TRBJ1-1
size: .
D: .
DNA: TGTGCCAGCAGCCAAGTCCTTGTCCGCTCGGGGAGTGGTGAAGCTTTCTTT
CDR3: CASSQVLVRSGSGEAFF

V: TRBV5-1
J: TRBJ1-3
size: .
D: .
DNA: TGCGCCAGCAGCGGAGACAAATACTCTGGAAACACCATATATTTT
CDR3: CASSGDKYSGNTIYF

V: TRBV9
J: TRBJ2-7
size: .
D: .
DNA: TGTGCCAGCAGCGTAGGTCCGGGCTACGAGCAGTACTTC
CDR3: CASSVGPGYEQYF

V: TRBV24-1
J: TRBJ2-2
size: .
D: .
DNA: TGTGCCACCAGTGATTTGAAGGCCGGGGAGCTGTTTTTT
CDR3: CATSDLKAGELFF

V: TRBV23-1
J: TRBJ2-7
size: .
D: TRBD2
DNA: TGCGCCAGCAGTCAATGGAAGCGGGGGGTGCTCTACGAGCAGTACTTC
CDR3: CASSQWKRGVLYEQYF

V: TRBV9
J: TRBJ2-7
size: .
D: .
DNA: TGTGCCAGCAGCGGACGCCCAGGGTCGTCCTACGAGCAGTACTTC
CDR3: CASSGRPGSSYEQYF

V: TRBV24-1
J: TRBJ2-1
size: .
D: .
DNA: TGTGCCACCAGTGATTTCGGCGGATACAATGAGCAGTTCTTC
CDR3: CATSDFGGYNEQFF

V: TRBV28
J: TRBJ1-5
size: few
D: .
DNA: TGTGCCAGCAGTTTATTGGGCCAGAATAGCAATCAGCCCCAGCATTTT
CDR3: CASSLLGQNSNQPQHF